This TCR beta chain was recorded in a study of T-cell memory formation after mild COVID-19. TCRdb used MiXCR to reprocess the 5' RACE reads, holding one entry per CDR3 protein. This table holds about 600,000 distinct CDR3 sequences, roughly 21% found once. V was clipped by 3 bases and J by 6 bases, with 15 bases between them. Germline V gene lookup returns CDR1 SGHRS and CDR2 YFSETQ. CDR3 length equals 14 residues. This clonotype was seen a handful of times. The source is an adult woman who had mild COVID-19 (a few samples of this study predate the infection). Cell type and time point are not known. The gene calls are TRBV5-1 and TRBJ1-1; D call uncertain. The sequenced material came from PBMCs or a T cell subset sorted from them (not recorded which). CDR3 DNA: TGCGCCAGCAGCTCCCCAAATACCGGCGCTGAAGCTTTCTTT. Translating it yields CASSSPNTGAEAFF. The whole variable domain, remainder taken from reference TRBV5-1 and TRBJ1-1, is KAGVTQTPRYLIKTRGQQVTLSCSPISGHRSVSWYQQTPGQGLQFLFEYFSETQRNKGNFPGRFSGRQFSNSRSEMNVSTLELGDSALYLCASSSPNTGAEAFFGQGTRLTVV.